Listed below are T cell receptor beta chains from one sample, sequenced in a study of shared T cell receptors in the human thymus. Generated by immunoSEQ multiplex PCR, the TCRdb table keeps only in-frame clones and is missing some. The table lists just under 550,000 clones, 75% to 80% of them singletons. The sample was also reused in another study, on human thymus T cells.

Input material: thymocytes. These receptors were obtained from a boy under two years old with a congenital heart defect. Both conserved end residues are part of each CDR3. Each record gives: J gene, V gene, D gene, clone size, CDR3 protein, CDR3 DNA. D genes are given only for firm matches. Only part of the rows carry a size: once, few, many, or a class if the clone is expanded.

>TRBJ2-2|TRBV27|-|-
CASSPGNRELFF
TGTGCCAGCAGTCCGGGGAACCGGGAGCTGTTTTTT
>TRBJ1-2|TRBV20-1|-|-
CSAIGRGGYTF
TGCAGTGCTATCGGACGGGGTGGCTACACCTTC
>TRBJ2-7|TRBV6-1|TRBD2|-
CASSGGLARRYEQYF
TGTGCCAGCAGTGGTGGACTAGCGAGAAGATACGAGCAGTACTTC
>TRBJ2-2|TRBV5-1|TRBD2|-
CASSLGLAGGSRVTGELFF
TGCGCCAGCAGCCTTGGATTAGCGGGAGGTAGTCGCGTCACCGGGGAGCTGTTTTTT
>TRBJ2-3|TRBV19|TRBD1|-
CASSIQGQGANTQYF
TGTGCCAGTAGTATTCAGGGACAGGGGGCGAATACGCAGTATTTT
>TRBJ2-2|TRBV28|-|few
CASSPWAQGANTGELFF
TGTGCCAGCAGTCCGTGGGCCCAGGGCGCTAACACCGGGGAGCTGTTTTTT
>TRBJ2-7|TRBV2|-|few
CASSRRGGNPSYEQYF
TGTGCCAGCAGTCGGAGGGGGGGAAACCCCTCCTACGAGCAGTACTTC
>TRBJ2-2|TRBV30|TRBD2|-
CAWRTPGTSGRAAGELFF
TGTGCCTGGAGAACCCCCGGGACTAGCGGGAGGGCCGCCGGGGAGCTGTTTTTT
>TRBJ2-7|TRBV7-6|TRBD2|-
CASSHSGSGRSYEQYF
TGTGCCAGCAGCCACTCCGGCAGCGGGAGGTCCTACGAGCAGTACTTC
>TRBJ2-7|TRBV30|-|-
CAWSVPSGAEQYF
TGTGCCTGGAGTGTACCGAGCGGCGCCGAGCAGTACTTC
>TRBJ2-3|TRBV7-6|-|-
CASSLNPERADTQYF
TGTGCCAGCAGCCTTAACCCCGAGCGGGCAGATACGCAGTATTTT
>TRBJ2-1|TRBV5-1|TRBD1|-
CASSLVGTGPYNEQFF
TGCGCCAGCAGCTTGGTGGGGACAGGGCCCTACAATGAGCAGTTCTTC
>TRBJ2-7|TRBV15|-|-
CATSRDSSLFYEQYF
TGTGCCACCAGCAGAGATTCGTCACTTTTCTACGAGCAGTACTTC
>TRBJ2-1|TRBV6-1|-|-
CASVLKGGLSNEQFF
TGTGCCAGCGTCCTCAAAGGGGGTCTTTCGAATGAGCAGTTCTTC
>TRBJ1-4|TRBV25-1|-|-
CASSPGTPTNEKLFF
TGTGCCAGCAGCCCCGGGACACCAACTAATGAAAAACTGTTTTTT
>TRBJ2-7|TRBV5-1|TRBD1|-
CASSSPPDRDYEQYF
TGCGCCAGCAGCTCACCCCCGGACAGGGATTACGAGCAGTACTTC
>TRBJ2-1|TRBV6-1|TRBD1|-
CASRGTGAQFF
TGTGCCAGCAGAGGGACAGGGGCCCAGTTCTTC
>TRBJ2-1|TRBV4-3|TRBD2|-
CASSQSIALAGYNEQFF
TGCGCCAGCAGCCAATCGATTGCGCTAGCGGGTTACAATGAGCAGTTCTTC
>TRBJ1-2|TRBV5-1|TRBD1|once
CASSPRTGNYGYTF
TGCGCCAGCAGCCCTCGGACAGGGAACTATGGCTACACCTTC
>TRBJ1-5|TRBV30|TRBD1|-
CAWSEGHRDRVVYSNQPQHF
TGTGCCTGGAGTGAGGGACACAGGGACAGGGTTGTCTATAGCAATCAGCCCCAGCATTTT
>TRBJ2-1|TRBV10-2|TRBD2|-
CASSGGGRVYNEQFF
TGCGCCAGCAGTGGGGGCGGGAGGGTATACAATGAGCAGTTCTTC
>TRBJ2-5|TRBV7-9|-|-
CASSLGGLETQYF
TGTGCCAGCAGCTTAGGGGGGCTAGAGACCCAGTACTTC
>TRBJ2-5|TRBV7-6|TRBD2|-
CASSLVGTIRSKETQYF
TGTGCCAGCAGCTTAGTAGGGACTATCAGGTCCAAAGAGACCCAGTACTTC
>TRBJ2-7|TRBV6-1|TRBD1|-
CASTFGTGRYEQYF
TGTGCCAGCACCTTTGGGACAGGGAGATACGAGCAGTACTTC
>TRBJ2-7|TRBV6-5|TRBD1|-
CASIPGQGAPYEQYF
TGTGCCAGCATCCCAGGACAGGGAGCCCCCTACGAGCAGTACTTC
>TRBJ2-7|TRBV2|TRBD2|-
CASRATVGGRVEAYEQYF
TGTGCCAGCAGGGCAACAGTAGGCGGGAGGGTGGAGGCCTACGAGCAGTACTTC
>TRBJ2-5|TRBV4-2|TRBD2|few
CASSPLAEETQYF
TGTGCCAGCAGCCCACTAGCGGAAGAGACCCAGTACTTC
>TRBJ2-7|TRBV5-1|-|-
CASSGYRENYEQYF
TGCGCCAGCAGCGGATACAGGGAGAACTACGAGCAGTACTTC
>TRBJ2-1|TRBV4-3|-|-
CASSQDGPGVSYSYNEQFF
TGCGCCAGCAGCCAAGATGGCCCGGGAGTCTCTTATTCCTACAATGAGCAGTTCTTC
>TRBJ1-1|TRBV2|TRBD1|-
CASGDRGKFDIIKTEAFF
TGTGCCAGCGGGGACAGGGGTAAATTTGATATTATCAAAACTGAAGCTTTCTTT
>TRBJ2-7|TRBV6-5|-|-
CASSCTSRRGSYEQYF
TGTGCCAGCAGTTGTACCTCAAGGAGGGGCTCCTACGAGCAGTACTTC
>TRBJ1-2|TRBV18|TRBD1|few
CASQAGGRSYGYTF
TGTGCCAGCCAAGCAGGGGGAAGGAGCTATGGCTACACCTTC
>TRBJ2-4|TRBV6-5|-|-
CASSEGGNIQYF
TGTGCCAGCAGTGAAGGAGGGAACATTCAGTACTTC